Given below is one TCR beta chain in context. Molecular barcoding with unique molecular identifiers was used for the TCRbeta library. From the PCR reads, TCRdb called clonotypes with MiXCR, one entry per CDR3 protein. The sample lists more than 150,000 distinct CDR3 sequences; over 5.5% were seen once. This sample was included in a study of T-cell reconstitution after alpha-beta-depleted transplantation in children. With 3 bases removed from V and 4 bases from J, the gap between germline ends came to 7 bases. This CDR3 region has 13 residues. CDR1 is MNHEY and CDR2 is SMNVEV in the germline V gene (reference sequence).

This sequence was found in a human donor who donated a stem cell graft to a child with Wiskott-Aldrich syndrome. Sequenced material: PBMCs from the stem cell graft donor, taken from the stem cell graft. The chain recombines TRBV27 with TRBJ1-5, with unresolved D. The CDR3 nucleotides read TGTGCCAGCAGTTTCGCCAGTAATCAGCCCCAGCATTTT. Translating it yields CASSFASNQPQHF.